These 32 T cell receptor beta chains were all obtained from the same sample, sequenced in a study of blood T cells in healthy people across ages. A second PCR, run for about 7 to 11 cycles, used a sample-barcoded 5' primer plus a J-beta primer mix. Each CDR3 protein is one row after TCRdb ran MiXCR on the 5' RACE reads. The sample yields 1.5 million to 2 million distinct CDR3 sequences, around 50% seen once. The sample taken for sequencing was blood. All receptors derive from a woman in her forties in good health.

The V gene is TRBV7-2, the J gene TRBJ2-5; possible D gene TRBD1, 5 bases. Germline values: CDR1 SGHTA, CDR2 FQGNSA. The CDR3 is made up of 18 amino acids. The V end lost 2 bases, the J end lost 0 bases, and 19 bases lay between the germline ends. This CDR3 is CASSLTLSGAANQETQYF. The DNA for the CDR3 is TGTGCCAGCAGCTTAACGCTTTCTGGGGCCGCGAACCAAGAGACCCAGTACTTC. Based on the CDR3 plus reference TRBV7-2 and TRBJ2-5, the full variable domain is GAGVSQSPSNKVTEKGKDVELRCDPISGHTALYWYRQSLGQGLEFLIYFQGNSAPDKSGLPSDRFSAERTGGSVSTLTIQRTQQEDSAVYLCASSLTLSGAANQETQYFGPGTRLLVL.

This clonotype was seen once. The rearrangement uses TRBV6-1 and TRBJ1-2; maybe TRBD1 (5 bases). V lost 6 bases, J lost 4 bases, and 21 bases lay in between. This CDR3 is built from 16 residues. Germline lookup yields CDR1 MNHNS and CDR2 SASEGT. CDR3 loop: CASSLKAGYSFYGYTF. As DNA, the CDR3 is TGTGCCAGCAGCTTAAAGGCAGGGTACTCCTTCTATGGCTACACCTTC.

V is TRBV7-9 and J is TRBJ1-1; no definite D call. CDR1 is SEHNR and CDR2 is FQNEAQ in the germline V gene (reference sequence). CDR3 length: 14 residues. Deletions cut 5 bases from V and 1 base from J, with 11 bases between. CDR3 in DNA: TGTGCCAGCAGCCGAACTAGTAGGAACACTGAAGCTTTCTTT. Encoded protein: CASSRTSRNTEAFF.

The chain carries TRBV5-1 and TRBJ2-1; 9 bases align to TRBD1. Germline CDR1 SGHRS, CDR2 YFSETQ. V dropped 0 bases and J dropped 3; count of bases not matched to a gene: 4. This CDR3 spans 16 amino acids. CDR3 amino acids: CASSLGDRVNYNEQFF. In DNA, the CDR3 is TGCGCCAGCAGCTTGGGGGACAGGGTCAACTACAATGAGCAGTTCTTC.

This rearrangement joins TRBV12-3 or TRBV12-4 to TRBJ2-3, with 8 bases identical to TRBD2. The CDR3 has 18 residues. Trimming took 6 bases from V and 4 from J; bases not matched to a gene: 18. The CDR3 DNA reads TGTGCCAGCAGCTCGGAGGCCCCGGGACTAGTAAGTTCAGATACGCAGTATTTT. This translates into CASSSEAPGLVSSDTQYF.

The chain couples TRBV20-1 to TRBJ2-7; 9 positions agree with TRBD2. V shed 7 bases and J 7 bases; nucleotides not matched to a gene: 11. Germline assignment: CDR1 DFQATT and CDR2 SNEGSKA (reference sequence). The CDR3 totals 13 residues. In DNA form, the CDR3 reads TGCAGTGTAGGCGGGGGGGCAACGGGGGAGCAGTACTTC. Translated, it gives CSVGGGATGEQYF.

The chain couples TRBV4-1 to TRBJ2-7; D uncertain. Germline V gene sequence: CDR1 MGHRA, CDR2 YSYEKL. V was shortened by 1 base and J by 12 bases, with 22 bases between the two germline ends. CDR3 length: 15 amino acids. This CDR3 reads CASSQARVGQTPTYF. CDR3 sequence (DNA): TGCGCCAGCAGCCAAGCCCGGGTAGGCCAGACACCAACGTACTTC.

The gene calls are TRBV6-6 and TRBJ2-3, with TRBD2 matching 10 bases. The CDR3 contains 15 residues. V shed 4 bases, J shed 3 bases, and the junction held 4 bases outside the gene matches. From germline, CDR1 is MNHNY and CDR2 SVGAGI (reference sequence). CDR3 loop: CASSSISGGTDTQYF. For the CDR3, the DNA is TGTGCCAGCAGTTCCATTAGCGGGGGGACAGATACGCAGTATTTT.

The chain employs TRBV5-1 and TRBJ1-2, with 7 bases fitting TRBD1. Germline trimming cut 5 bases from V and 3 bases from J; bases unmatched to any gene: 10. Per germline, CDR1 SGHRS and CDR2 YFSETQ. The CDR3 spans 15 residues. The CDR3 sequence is CASSQGGAGYYGYTF. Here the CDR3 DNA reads TGCGCCAGCAGTCAAGGGGGCGCAGGGTACTATGGCTACACCTTC.

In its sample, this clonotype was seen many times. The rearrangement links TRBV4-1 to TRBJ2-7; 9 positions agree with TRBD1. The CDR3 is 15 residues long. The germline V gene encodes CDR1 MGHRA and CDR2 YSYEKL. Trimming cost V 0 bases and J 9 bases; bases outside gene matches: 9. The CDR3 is CASSQEVVKGQGQYF. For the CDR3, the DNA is TGCGCCAGCAGCCAAGAAGTCGTTAAGGGACAGGGGCAGTACTTC.

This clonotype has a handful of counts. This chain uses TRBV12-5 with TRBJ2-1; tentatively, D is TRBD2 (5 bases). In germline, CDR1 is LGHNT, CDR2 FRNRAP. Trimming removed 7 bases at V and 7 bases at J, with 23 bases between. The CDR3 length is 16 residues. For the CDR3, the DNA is TGTGCTAGTGCCTCCTCCGCGGGCAGGCCCGAAAATGAGCAGTTCTTC. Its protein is CASASSAGRPENEQFF.

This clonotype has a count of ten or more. The CDR3 here is CASSLGDREEFF. The CDR3 DNA is TGTGCCAGCAGCTTAGGGGACAGGGAGGAGTTCTTC. V usage is TRBV7-2 and J usage is TRBJ2-1, with 9 bases that match TRBD1. The CDR3 extends over 12 amino acids. V lost 1 base, J lost 14 bases, and 3 bases stayed unmatched. The germline CDR1 and CDR2 sequences are SGHTA and FQGNSA.

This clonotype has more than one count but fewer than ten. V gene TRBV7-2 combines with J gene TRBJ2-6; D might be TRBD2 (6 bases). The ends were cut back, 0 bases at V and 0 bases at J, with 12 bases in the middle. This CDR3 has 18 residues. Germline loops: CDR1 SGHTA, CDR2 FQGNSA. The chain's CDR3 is CASSLADGGPSGANVLTF. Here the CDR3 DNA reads TGTGCCAGCAGCTTAGCTGACGGGGGACCCTCTGGGGCCAACGTCCTGACTTTC.

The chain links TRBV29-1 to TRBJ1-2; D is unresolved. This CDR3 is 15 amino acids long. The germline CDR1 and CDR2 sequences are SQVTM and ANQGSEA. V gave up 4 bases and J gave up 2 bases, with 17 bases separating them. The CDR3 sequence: CSVASRAAPNYGYTF. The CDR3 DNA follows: TGCAGCGTTGCTTCGAGGGCCGCTCCAAACTATGGCTACACCTTC.

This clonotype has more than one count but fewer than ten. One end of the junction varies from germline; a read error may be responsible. CDR3 nucleotides: TGTGCCAGCAGCGTCCTTTACAATGAGCAGTTCTTC. Its translation is CASSVLYNEQFF. The V call is TRBV5-1, the J call TRBJ2-1, with no clear D. CDR1 is SGHRS, CDR2 YFSETQ, per germline. The CDR3 contains 12 residues.

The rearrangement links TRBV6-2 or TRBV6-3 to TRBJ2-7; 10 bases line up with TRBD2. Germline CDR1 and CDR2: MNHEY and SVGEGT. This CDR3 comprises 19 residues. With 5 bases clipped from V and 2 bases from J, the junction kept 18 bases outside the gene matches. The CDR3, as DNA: TGTGCCAGCAGTCTCGAACCCCTAGCGGGGGAACCCCATCCCTACGAGCAGTACTTC. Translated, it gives CASSLEPLAGEPHPYEQYF.

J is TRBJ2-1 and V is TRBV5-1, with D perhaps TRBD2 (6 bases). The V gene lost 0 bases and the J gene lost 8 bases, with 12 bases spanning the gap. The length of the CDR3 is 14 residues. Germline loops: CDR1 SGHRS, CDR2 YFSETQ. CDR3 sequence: CASSLVRGFDEQFF. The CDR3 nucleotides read TGCGCCAGCAGCTTGGTGCGGGGATTTGATGAGCAGTTCTTC.

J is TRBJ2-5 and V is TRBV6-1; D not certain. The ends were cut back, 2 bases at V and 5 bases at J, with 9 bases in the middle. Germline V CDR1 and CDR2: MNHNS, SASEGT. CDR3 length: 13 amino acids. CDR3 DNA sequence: TGTGCCAGCAGTGAACTATTGGGGGAGACCCAGTACTTC. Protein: CASSELLGETQYF.

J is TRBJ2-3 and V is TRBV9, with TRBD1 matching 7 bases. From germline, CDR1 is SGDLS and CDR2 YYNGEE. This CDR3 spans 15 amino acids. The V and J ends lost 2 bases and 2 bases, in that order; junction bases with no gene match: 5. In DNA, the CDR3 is TGTGCCAGCAGCGTTAGCAGGGGGACCACAGATACGCAGTATTTT. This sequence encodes CASSVSRGTTDTQYF.

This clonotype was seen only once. CDR3 in amino acids: CASSYSGAGGGSSYEQYF. CDR3 DNA sequence: TGTGCCAGCAGTTACTCTGGAGCGGGGGGCGGAAGCTCCTACGAGCAGTACTTC. The gene calls are TRBV6-2 or TRBV6-3 and TRBJ2-7, with 9 positions matching TRBD2. The ends lost 0 bases at V and 0 bases at J; junction bases unmatched: 9. CDR1 and CDR2 (germline): MNHEY, SVGEGT. The CDR3 length is 18 residues.

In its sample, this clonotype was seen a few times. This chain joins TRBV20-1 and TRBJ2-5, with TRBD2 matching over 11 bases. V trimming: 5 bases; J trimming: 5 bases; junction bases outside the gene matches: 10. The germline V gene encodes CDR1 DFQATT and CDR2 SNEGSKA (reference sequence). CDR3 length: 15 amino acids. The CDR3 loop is CSASYLAGGPETQYF. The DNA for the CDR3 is TGCAGTGCTTCTTATCTAGCGGGGGGTCCCGAGACCCAGTACTTC.

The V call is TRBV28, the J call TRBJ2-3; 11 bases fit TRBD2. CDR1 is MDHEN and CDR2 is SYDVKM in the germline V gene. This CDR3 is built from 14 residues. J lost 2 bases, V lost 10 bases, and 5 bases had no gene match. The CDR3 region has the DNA TGTGCCACTGTAGCGGGGGGGAACACAGATACGCAGTATTTT. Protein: CATVAGGNTDTQYF.

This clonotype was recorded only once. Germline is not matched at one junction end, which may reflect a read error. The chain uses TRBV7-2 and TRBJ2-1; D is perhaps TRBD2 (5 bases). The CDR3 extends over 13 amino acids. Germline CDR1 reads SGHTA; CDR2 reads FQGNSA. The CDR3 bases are TGTGCCAGCAGCTTAGGAGCGGTCAATGGGCAGTTCTTC. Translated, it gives CASSLGAVNGQFF. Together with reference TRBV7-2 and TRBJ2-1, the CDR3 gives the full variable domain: GAGVSQSPSNKVTEKGKDVELRCDPISGHTALYWYRQSLGQGLEFLIYFQGNSAPDKSGLPSDRFSAERTGGSVSTLTIQRTQQEDSAVYLCASSLGAVNGQFFGPGTRLTVL.

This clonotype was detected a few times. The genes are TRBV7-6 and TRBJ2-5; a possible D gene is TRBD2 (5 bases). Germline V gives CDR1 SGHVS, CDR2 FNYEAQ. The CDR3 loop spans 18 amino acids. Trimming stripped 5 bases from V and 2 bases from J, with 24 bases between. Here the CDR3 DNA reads TGTGCCAGCAGCCCGAGGGAAGTGTGGGGTGAAGATCAAGAGACCCAGTACTTC. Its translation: CASSPREVWGEDQETQYF.

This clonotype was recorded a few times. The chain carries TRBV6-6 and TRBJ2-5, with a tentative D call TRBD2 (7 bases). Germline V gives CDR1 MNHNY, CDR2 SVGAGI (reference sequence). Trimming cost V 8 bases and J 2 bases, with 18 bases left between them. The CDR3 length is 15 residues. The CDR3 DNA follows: TGTGCCAGCGGGGATCGGGGGGCGCTGCAAGAGACCCAGTACTTC. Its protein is CASGDRGALQETQYF.

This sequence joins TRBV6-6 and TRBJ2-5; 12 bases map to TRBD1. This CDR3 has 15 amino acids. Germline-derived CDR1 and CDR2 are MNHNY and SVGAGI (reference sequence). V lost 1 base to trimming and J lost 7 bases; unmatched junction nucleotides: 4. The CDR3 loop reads CASSYWGQGARTQYF. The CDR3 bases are TGTGCCAGCAGTTACTGGGGACAGGGGGCAAGGACCCAGTACTTC.

The CDR3 coding sequence is TGCGCCAGCAGCCAAGATAGAGGGGACCGTTACAATGAGCAGTTCTTC. Encoded protein: CASSQDRGDRYNEQFF. V and J are TRBV4-3 and TRBJ2-1; either TRBD1 or TRBD2 may fit D (5 bases each). This CDR3 is 16 amino acids long. Between the trimmed V and J ends, which lost 0 bases and 4 bases, there was a span of 13 bases. The V gene's germline CDR1 is LGHNA and CDR2 YSLEER.

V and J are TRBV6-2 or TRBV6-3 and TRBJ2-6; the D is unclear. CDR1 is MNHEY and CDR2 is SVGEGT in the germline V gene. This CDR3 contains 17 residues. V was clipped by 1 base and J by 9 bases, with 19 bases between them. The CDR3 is CASSYYGEWSSGNVLTF. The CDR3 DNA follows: TGTGCCAGCAGTTACTACGGAGAGTGGTCTTCAGGCAACGTCCTGACTTTC.

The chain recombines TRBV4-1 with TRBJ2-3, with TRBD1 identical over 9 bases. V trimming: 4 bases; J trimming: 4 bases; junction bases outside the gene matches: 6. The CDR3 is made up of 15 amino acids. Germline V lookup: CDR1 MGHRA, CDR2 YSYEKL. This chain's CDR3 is CASSLGTGNADTQYF. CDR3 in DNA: TGCGCCAGCAGCCTAGGGACAGGGAACGCAGATACGCAGTATTTT.

The CDR3 protein is CASSQDFGFNQPQHF. The DNA for the CDR3 is TGCGCCAGCAGCCAAGATTTCGGGTTCAATCAGCCCCAGCATTTT. The chain is built from TRBV4-3 and TRBJ1-5; D ambiguous. Per germline, CDR1 LGHNA and CDR2 YSLEER. V lost 0 bases and J lost 3, with 9 bases in between. The CDR3 totals 15 residues.

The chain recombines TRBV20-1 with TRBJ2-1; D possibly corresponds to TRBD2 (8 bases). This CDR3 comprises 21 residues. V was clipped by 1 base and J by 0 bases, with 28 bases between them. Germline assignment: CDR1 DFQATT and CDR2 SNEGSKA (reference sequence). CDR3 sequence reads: CSARVFGDRRAGATSYNEQFF. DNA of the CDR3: TGCAGTGCTAGAGTTTTCGGGGACAGACGAGCGGGGGCAACCTCCTACAATGAGCAGTTCTTC.

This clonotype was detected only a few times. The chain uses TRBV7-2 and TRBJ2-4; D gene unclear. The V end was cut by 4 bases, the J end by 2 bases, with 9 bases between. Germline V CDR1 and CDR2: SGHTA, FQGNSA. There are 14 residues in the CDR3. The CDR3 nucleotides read TGTGCCAGCAGCTGGGATGGTTCCAAAAACATTCAGTACTTC. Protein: CASSWDGSKNIQYF.